This TCR beta chain derives from a study of shared clonotypes between healthy human individuals. The CDR3 extends over 13 amino acids. V was pared by 3 bases and J by 3 bases, with 7 bases between. The germline CDR1 and CDR2 sequences are SGHNT and YYREEE (reference sequence). Generated by immunoSEQ multiplex PCR, the TCRdb table keeps only in-frame clones and is missing some. The sample has around 1,000,000 clones, 77% seen once. The chain joins TRBV5-4 to TRBJ1-5; D gene ambiguous. The sequenced sample consisted of memory CD4+ T cells from PBMCs. As for subset: CD45RA-negative fraction. The source is a man younger than 35 in good health. Some clones in this sample may be carry-over from other donors' samples. The CDR3, as DNA: TGTGCCAGCAGCTCCGCCCCCAATCAGCCCCAGCATTTT. Translating it yields CASSSAPNQPQHF.